This passage covers 20 T cell receptor beta chains from one sample sequenced in a study of cytomegalovirus exposure and HLA in healthy donors. The PCR contained 60 Vbeta and 13 Jbeta primers. Some clones are missing from TCRdb's copy, which holds only in-frame ones; the method was immunoSEQ multiplex PCR. This sample has 100,000 to 150,000 clones, with around 78% found just once. The material sequenced was PBMCs. The receptors here all came from a woman aged 45-65 years in good health and CMV-seronegative.

This chain links TRBV2 with TRBJ2-3; D is unclear. The length of the CDR3 is 14 residues. From germline, CDR1 is SNHLY and CDR2 FYNNEI. V dropped 4 bases and J dropped 3 bases, with 11 bases sitting between them. CDR3 bases: TGTGCCAGCAGTGCCACAGCAAGAACAGATACGCAGTATTTT. It yields the protein CASSATARTDTQYF.

The V call is TRBV5-8, the J call TRBJ2-1, with a possible D match to TRBD2 (5 bases). V was cut by 0 bases and J by 8 bases, with 9 bases left in between. In germline, CDR1 is SGHTS, CDR2 YDEGEE. The CDR3 sequence is 13 residues long. The CDR3 coding sequence is TGTGCCAGCAGCTTGGTTCGGGGTCATGAGCAGTTCTTC. Translating gives CASSLVRGHEQFF.

The rearrangement uses TRBV30 and TRBJ1-5; no clear D. Germline V CDR1 and CDR2: GTSNPN, SVGIG (reference sequence). The CDR3 extends over 13 amino acids. Trimming pared 2 bases from V and 0 bases from J, leaving 5 bases between. In DNA, the CDR3 is TGTGCCTGGAGTATGTATAGCAATCAGCCCCAGCATTTT. Its translation: CAWSMYSNQPQHF.

The chain carries TRBV2 and TRBJ2-5; D gene unclear. The CDR3 extends over 12 amino acids. CDR1 is SNHLY and CDR2 is FYNNEI in the germline V gene. The V and J ends lost 6 bases and 0 bases respectively, with 5 bases between them. This CDR3 is CASSANQETQYF. For the CDR3, the DNA is TGTGCCAGCAGCGCTAACCAAGAGACCCAGTACTTC.

The rearrangement uses TRBV6-5 and TRBJ2-3; the D gene is possibly TRBD1 (5 bases). Germline V gene sequence: CDR1 MNHEY, CDR2 SVGAGI. This CDR3 is built from 14 residues. Trimming removed 6 bases from V and 2 bases from J, with 12 bases in between. The CDR3, as DNA: TGTGCCAGCAGGACAGTGGCCCTCACAGATACGCAGTATTTT. This translates into CASRTVALTDTQYF.

The chain combines TRBV5-4 with TRBJ2-7; TRBD1 might be the D (6 bases). V was clipped by 2 bases and J by 2 bases, with 11 bases between them. Germline loops: CDR1 SGHNT, CDR2 YYREEE (reference sequence). CDR3 length: 14 residues. CDR3 nucleotides: TGTGCCAGCAGCTTACAACAGGGAGCCTACGAGCAGTACGTC. It codes for CASSLQQGAYEQYV.

The chain has TRBV7-2 and TRBJ2-5, with 7 bases aligning to TRBD1. Germline-derived CDR1 and CDR2 are SGHTA and FQGNSA. Germline trimming cut 6 bases from V and 5 bases from J; bases unmatched to any gene: 9. This CDR3 comprises 14 residues. The CDR3 nucleotides are TGTGCCAGCAGACCGACAGGGCTTGAGGAGACCCAGTACTTC. It specifies CASRPTGLEETQYF.

The V and J genes are TRBV4-2 and TRBJ1-3; unclear D gene. The germline V and J ends were trimmed by 4 bases and 0 bases, with 13 bases remaining between them. The CDR3 is 16 residues long. The germline gives CDR1 LGHNA, CDR2 YNFKEQ. CDR3 coding DNA: TGTGCCAGCAGCCCGTCGAGGTTCGGCTCTGGAAACACCATATATTTT. Translated, it gives CASSPSRFGSGNTIYF.

This clone was picked up a small number of times. The chain links TRBV5-1 to TRBJ2-5, with 7 bases matching TRBD1. Looked up from germline, CDR1 is SGHRS and CDR2 is YFSETQ. The CDR3 covers 15 residues. J lost 5 bases, V lost 6 bases, and 13 bases had no gene match. The CDR3 reads CASNRFDRDEETQYF. The CDR3 region has the DNA TGCGCCAGCAACCGGTTTGACAGGGACGAGGAGACCCAGTACTTC.

The V gene is TRBV7-8, the J gene TRBJ1-3; D is unclear. Trimming shortened V by 0 bases and J by 2 bases, and 8 bases separated the two germline ends. CDR1 and CDR2 from the germline V gene are SGHVS and FQNEAQ. The CDR3 contains 15 residues. CDR3 DNA: TGTGCCAGCAGCTTAGCGAGGATAGCTGGAAACACCATATATTTT. It yields the protein CASSLARIAGNTIYF. Combining the CDR3 with reference TRBV7-8 and TRBJ1-3 gives the whole variable domain GAGVSQSPRYKVAKRGQDVALRCDPISGHVSLFWYQQALGQGPEFLTYFQNEAQLDKSGLPSDRFFAERPEGSVSTLKIQRTQQEDSAVYLCASSLARIAGNTIYFGEGSWLTVV.

The V gene is TRBV29-1, the J gene TRBJ2-2, with 7 bases identical to TRBD2. Trimming removed 6 bases from V and 1 base from J; junction bases left unmatched: 8. The germline V gene encodes CDR1 SQVTM and CDR2 ANQGSEA. This CDR3 comprises 15 residues. The CDR3 sequence: CSVPLADMNTGELFF. CDR3 nucleotide sequence: TGCAGCGTCCCCCTAGCGGACATGAACACCGGGGAGCTGTTTTTT.

This chain joins TRBV5-1 and TRBJ2-7; TRBD1 matches 8 bases. The junction had 11 bases not matched to a gene; V was cut back by 1 base and J by 5 bases. The CDR3 runs 16 residues. Per germline, CDR1 SGHRS and CDR2 YFSETQ. The CDR3 nucleotides read TGCGCCAGCAGCTTGTTTCCAGGACAGGGCTTGAACGAGCAGTACGTC. Encoded protein: CASSLFPGQGLNEQYV.

The sample holds one count of this clone. The chain uses TRBV30 and TRBJ1-2; the D gene is possibly TRBD1 (6 bases). CDR3 length: 15 residues. V shed 8 bases and J shed 0 bases, with 19 bases lying between them. CDR1 is GTSNPN, CDR2 SVGIG, per germline (reference sequence). CDR3 amino acids: CARTRQEGTNYGYTF. The DNA for the CDR3 is TGTGCCCGAACTAGACAGGAAGGAACTAACTATGGCTACACCTTC.

This clone was seen a handful of times. V and J are TRBV7-6 and TRBJ1-2; 11 bases line up with TRBD1. This CDR3 comprises 14 residues. The germline CDR1 and CDR2 sequences are SGHVS and FNYEAQ. V lost 1 base to trimming and J lost 8 bases; unmatched junction nucleotides: 3. The CDR3 region has the DNA TGTGCCAGCAGCTTAGGGACAGGGGGCAGCGGCTACACCTTC. It codes for CASSLGTGGSGYTF.

The chain joins TRBV19 to TRBJ2-5, with 10 nucleotides matching TRBD2. The CDR3 has 15 amino acids. Unmatched junction bases numbered 6, after V lost 3 bases and J lost 5 bases. Germline CDR1 LNHDA, CDR2 SQIVND (reference sequence). The CDR3 DNA reads as TGTGCCAGTAGTATGGCTAGCGGGAGCGGTGAGACCCAGTACTTC. Translating it yields CASSMASGSGETQYF. Full variable domain (rest looked up from reference TRBV19 and TRBJ2-5): DGGITQSPKYLFRKEGQNVTLSCEQNLNHDAMYWYRQDPGQGLRLIYYSQIVNDFQKGDIAEGYSVSREKKESFPLTVTSAQKNPTAFYLCASSMASGSGETQYFGPGTRLLVL.

The chain recombines TRBV5-1 with TRBJ2-7; TRBD2 aligns across 7 bases. V trimming: 5 bases; J trimming: 3 bases; junction bases outside the gene matches: 5. This CDR3 contains 13 residues. CDR1 SGHRS and CDR2 YFSETQ come from the germline V gene. CDR3 region: CASRLADGYEQYF. As DNA, the CDR3 is TGCGCCAGCAGGCTAGCGGATGGCTACGAGCAGTACTTC.

The chain is built from TRBV4-1 and TRBJ2-7; TRBD2 aligns across 9 bases. Trimming at V came to 4 bases and at J to 7 bases, leaving 17 bases not matched to a gene. Germline V lookup: CDR1 MGHRA, CDR2 YSYEKL. The CDR3 has 17 amino acids. The CDR3 spells CASSPRATASGMGEQYF. For the CDR3, the DNA is TGCGCCAGCAGCCCAAGGGCTACGGCTAGCGGGATGGGAGAGCAGTACTTC.

The rearrangement links TRBV25-1 to TRBJ2-7; TRBD1 might be the D (5 bases). CDR1 and CDR2 from the germline V gene are MGHDK and SYGVNS. Between the trimmed V and J ends, which lost 4 bases and 2 bases, there was a span of 12 bases. The CDR3 runs to 14 residues. The CDR3 sequence: CASSANRPPYEQYV. The CDR3 coding sequence is TGTGCCAGCAGTGCAAACAGGCCCCCCTACGAGCAGTACGTC.

This rearrangement joins TRBV27 to TRBJ1-2; a weak D match, TRBD1 (5 bases). Germline V gene sequence: CDR1 MNHEY, CDR2 SMNVEV (reference sequence). V was pared by 2 bases and J by 8 bases, with 9 bases between. CDR3 length: 12 residues. CDR3 nucleotide sequence: TGTGCCAGCAGTTTAAAGGGGCTGGGCTACACCTTC. Encoded protein: CASSLKGLGYTF.

This chain connects TRBV5-6 to TRBJ1-2, with a weak D call TRBD1 (5 bases). CDR1 is SGHDT and CDR2 is YYEEEE in the germline V gene. The CDR3 covers 11 residues. Trimming stripped 2 bases from V and 6 bases from J, with 5 bases between. CDR3 amino acids: CASSFRDGYTF. Here the CDR3 DNA reads TGTGCCAGCAGCTTCAGGGATGGCTACACCTTC.